This entry concerns a single T cell receptor (beta chain). Germline loops: CDR1 LGHNA, CDR2 YSLEER. The CDR3 consists of 17 residues. The V and J ends lost 1 base and 4 bases respectively, with 16 bases between them. This specimen belongs to a study of high-grade serous ovarian cancer treatment subgroups. Tumor tissue was taken before any definitive surgery or chemotherapy was given. Sequenced by immunoSEQ multiplex PCR; TCRdb stores in-frame clones only, minus some. The sample shows about 12,000 clones, about 90% of them seen only once. V and J are TRBV4-3 and TRBJ2-2; the D is unclear. The specimen sequenced was tumor tissue. This clonotype originated in a human donor with high-grade serous ovarian cancer. This chain's CDR3 is CASSQALIPPSTGELFF. Written as DNA, the CDR3 is TGCGCCAGCAGCCAAGCCCTGATACCCCCTAGCACCGGGGAGCTGTTTTTT.